The 15 T cell receptor beta chains in this list originate from one sample, sequenced in a study of cytomegalovirus exposure and HLA in healthy donors. Vbeta (60) and Jbeta (13) primers were used in the PCR. The protocol was immunoSEQ multiplex PCR, while the TCRdb copy is restricted to in-frame clones and leaves out a portion. The data show a few hundred thousand clones, 92% seen once. The material sequenced was PBMCs. The receptor set was obtained from a girl between 2 and 10 years old in good health and CMV-seronegative.

The J gene is TRBJ2-4, the V gene TRBV27, with D possibly being TRBD1 (6 bases). The germline V gene has CDR1 MNHEY and CDR2 SMNVEV (reference sequence). Deletions cut 0 bases from V and 6 bases from J, with 9 bases between. The CDR3 contains 14 residues. The CDR3 here is CASSLSGQLNIQYF. In nucleotides, the CDR3 is TGTGCCAGCAGTTTATCCGGACAGCTAAACATTCAGTACTTC.

The chain recombines TRBV27 with TRBJ1-1; 7 bases fit TRBD1. The CDR3 is 15 residues long. With 8 bases clipped from V and 8 bases from J, the junction kept 17 bases outside the gene matches. The germline gives CDR1 MNHEY, CDR2 SMNVEV (reference sequence). The DNA of the CDR3 is TGTGCCAGCGAAGCCTCCGGGACAGCGAGGGGCGAAGCTTTCTTT. This sequence encodes CASEASGTARGEAFF.

V gene TRBV5-4 combines with J gene TRBJ1-1; no definite D call. Germline V gene data show CDR1 as SGHNT and CDR2 as YYREEE (reference sequence). Deletions cut 3 bases from V and 2 bases from J, with 2 bases between. This CDR3 has 11 amino acids. The CDR3 region has the DNA TGTGCCAGCAGCTCTAACACTGAAGCTTTCTTT. It yields the protein CASSSNTEAFF.

The gene calls are TRBV2 and TRBJ1-5; tentatively, D is TRBD1 (5 bases). Looked up from germline, CDR1 is SNHLY and CDR2 is FYNNEI. The CDR3 has 16 amino acids. V was clipped by 4 bases and J by 4 bases, with 17 bases between them. Written as DNA, the CDR3 is TGTGCCAGCAGTGTCCGCGGGACCGGGATAAATCAGCCCCAGCATTTT. Translation: CASSVRGTGINQPQHF.

This chain connects TRBV7-6 to TRBJ2-1; TRBD2 agrees at 8 bases. Looked up from germline, CDR1 is SGHVS and CDR2 is FNYEAQ. The CDR3 has 14 residues. The ends lost 4 bases at V and 9 bases at J; junction bases unmatched: 8. As DNA, the CDR3 is TGTGCCAGCAGCTCCCTCAGCGGGAGCGGTGAGCAGTTCTTC. Translation gives CASSSLSGSGEQFF. The full variable domain, rest sourced from reference TRBV7-6 and TRBJ2-1, is GAGVSQSPRYKVTKRGQDVALRCDPISGHVSLYWYRQALGQGPEFLTYFNYEAQQDKSGLPNDRFSAERPEGSISTLTIQRTEQRDSAMYRCASSSLSGSGEQFFGPGTRLTVL.

This clone occurred once. The chain employs TRBV28 and TRBJ1-1, with D unclear. The CDR3 contains 15 residues. Germline V gene lookup returns CDR1 MDHEN and CDR2 SYDVKM. The V end was cut by 6 bases, the J end by 5 bases, with 19 bases between. In DNA form, the CDR3 reads TGTGCCAGCAGCCACACACAGTCAGGTAAGACTGAAGCTTTCTTT. This sequence encodes CASSHTQSGKTEAFF.

The chain combines TRBV6-5 with TRBJ2-7; 10 bases line up with TRBD2. This CDR3 spans 15 amino acids. In germline, CDR1 is MNHEY, CDR2 SVGAGI. The V segment lost 6 bases and the J segment 3 bases; nucleotides outside the gene matches: 8. CDR3 in DNA: TGTGCCAGCAGAACTATAGCGGGGGGTTACTACGAGCAGTACTTC. Encoded protein: CASRTIAGGYYEQYF.

CDR3 in amino acids: CASSAGTGNTEAFF. The CDR3 DNA follows: TGTGCCAGCAGCGCCGGGACAGGGAACACTGAAGCTTTCTTT. The V gene is TRBV11-2, the J gene TRBJ1-1; 8 bases are shared with TRBD1. CDR3 length: 14 amino acids. Germline values: CDR1 SGHAT, CDR2 FQNNGV. Losses at the gene ends were 5 bases for V and 1 base for J; bases not matched to a gene: 3.

The chain joins TRBV6-5 to TRBJ1-1; possible D gene TRBD1, 5 bases. The CDR3 has 15 amino acids. Germline loops: CDR1 MNHEY, CDR2 SVGAGI. V was pared by 0 bases and J by 0 bases, with 8 bases between. The CDR3 bases are TGTGCCAGCAGTTACTCGGGAGGGGTGAACACTGAAGCTTTCTTT. Amino acid sequence: CASSYSGGVNTEAFF.

As DNA, the CDR3 is TGTGCCAGCAGCTTCCTACTGGCAGATACGCAGTATTTT. Translated: CASSFLLADTQYF. The chain carries TRBV7-2 and TRBJ2-3; D is unresolved. The CDR3 is 13 residues long. Trimming pared 3 bases from V and 4 bases from J, leaving 8 bases between. The V gene's germline CDR1 is SGHTA and CDR2 FQGNSA.

This rearrangement joins TRBV9 to TRBJ2-7; D not resolved. The CDR3 runs 14 residues. V was cut by 4 bases and J by 0 bases, with 11 bases left in between. Germline V gene data show CDR1 as SGDLS and CDR2 as YYNGEE. The DNA for the CDR3 is TGTGCCAGCAGCCCCCCGGTAGCCTCCTACGAGCAGTACTTC. It translates to CASSPPVASYEQYF.

CDR3 in DNA: TGCAGCGTTGAAGACAGGTATGGTGGCTACACCTTC. It translates to CSVEDRYGGYTF. The chain has TRBV29-1 and TRBJ1-2; D unclear. Trimming cost V 0 bases and J 7 bases, with 9 bases left between them. CDR3 length: 12 residues. Germline assignment: CDR1 SQVTM and CDR2 ANQGSEA.

The chain combines TRBV6-5 with TRBJ2-6; D is unclear. Trimming removed 2 bases at V and 3 bases at J, with 5 bases between. Germline V lookup: CDR1 MNHEY, CDR2 SVGAGI. The CDR3 has 14 residues. DNA of the CDR3: TGTGCCAGCAGTTACGTCCTTGGGGCCAACGTCCTGACTTTC. This gives the protein CASSYVLGANVLTF.

This chain links TRBV2 with TRBJ1-1; 9 nucleotides align to TRBD1. The V gene end was trimmed by 4 bases and the J gene end by 1 base; junction bases not matched to a gene: 1. CDR3 size: 14 residues. The germline V gene has CDR1 SNHLY and CDR2 FYNNEI. CDR3 protein: CASSGQGENTEAFF. The CDR3 DNA reads as TGTGCCAGCAGTGGACAGGGGGAGAACACTGAAGCTTTCTTT. Drawing the rest from reference TRBV2 and TRBJ1-1, the complete variable domain is EPEVTQTPSHQVTQMGQEVILRCVPISNHLYFYWYRQILGQKVEFLVSFYNNEISEKSEIFDDQFSVERPDGSNFTLKIRSTKLEDSAMYFCASSGQGENTEAFFGQGTRLTVV.

The rearrangement uses TRBV11-2 and TRBJ2-7; 9 positions agree with TRBD2. With V trimmed by 6 bases and J by 6 bases, 12 bases remained unmatched. Germline CDR1 reads SGHAT; CDR2 reads FQNNGV. This CDR3 contains 15 residues. Written as DNA, the CDR3 is TGTGCCAGCAGGTCCGGTGGGTTAGCGGGGGTCGAGCAGTACTTC. Translation gives CASRSGGLAGVEQYF.